One and the same sample provided the 18 T cell receptor beta chains below, sequenced in a study of human T cells and chemical hapten exposure. TCRdb re-called the RACE reads with MiXCR, one entry per CDR3 protein. The sample carries 350,000 to 400,000 distinct CDR3 sequences, about 6% recorded once. Specified time point: patch test 2, 6 weeks after DPC sensitization. Treatment indicated: therapeutic diphenylcyclopropenone sensitization with weekly scalp DPC. Sequences were derived from whole blood, sampled in connection with sensitization to the hapten diphenylcyclopropenone (DPC). The origin of the receptors is a woman younger than 30 with alopecia areata. Some clones in this sample may be carry-over from other donors' samples.

This clonotype showed up many times. Here the CDR3 DNA reads TGTGCCAGCAGTTTATCGACGAATTCACCCCTCCACTTT. Its protein is CASSLSTNSPLHF. The V call is TRBV27, the J call TRBJ1-6; unclear D gene. The ends were cut back, 0 bases at V and 7 bases at J, with 4 bases in the middle. Germline-derived CDR1 and CDR2 are MNHEY and SMNVEV (reference sequence). This CDR3 contains 13 residues.

This clonotype was observed many times. The gene calls are TRBV7-2 and TRBJ2-3; no clear D. Germline V CDR1 and CDR2: SGHTA, FQGNSA. This CDR3 has 12 amino acids. Deletions cut 4 bases from V and 6 bases from J, with 8 bases between. CDR3 DNA sequence: TGTGCCAGCAGCTCACCGAGGGATACGCAGTATTTT. Protein: CASSSPRDTQYF.

This clonotype has a count of ten or more. V and J are TRBV14 and TRBJ1-5; D is ambiguous. V lost 8 bases, J lost 9 bases, and 2 bases lay in between. The germline V gene has CDR1 SGHDN and CDR2 FVKESK. CDR3 length: 8 residues. The CDR3 DNA sequence: TGTGCCAGCCTGCCCCAGCATTTT. Its protein product is CASLPQHF.

V gene TRBV29-1 combines with J gene TRBJ1-4; the D gene is possibly TRBD1 (5 bases). V shed 4 bases and J shed 8 bases, with 17 bases lying between them. The CDR3 sequence is 14 residues long. Per the germline V gene, CDR1 is SQVTM and CDR2 is ANQGSEA. The CDR3 loop is CSVAQQRTSEKLFF. In nucleotides, the CDR3 is TGCAGCGTTGCTCAACAGAGGACAAGCGAAAAACTGTTTTTT.

This clonotype occurred a few times. The germline gene is not matched at one end of the junction; a read error may be the cause. This chain uses TRBV7-7 with TRBJ2-2; the D gene could be TRBD1 or TRBD2 (6 bases each). Germline-derived CDR1 and CDR2 are SSHAT and FNYEAQ (reference sequence). The CDR3 is 15 amino acids. CDR3 in amino acids: CASSRGPISTGELFF. The CDR3 bases are TGTGCTAGCAGCCGGGGGCCCATCAGCACCGGGGAGCTGTTTTTT.

This clonotype came up a few times. The genes are TRBV5-4 and TRBJ2-3; possible D gene TRBD2, 5 bases. CDR1 and CDR2 (germline): SGHNT, YYREEE (reference sequence). The CDR3 runs 14 residues. The germline V and J ends were trimmed by 4 bases and 3 bases, with 12 bases remaining between them. In DNA form, the CDR3 reads TGTGCCAGCAGCCCCACCTGGAGGACAGATACGCAGTATTTT. This translates into CASSPTWRTDTQYF.

This clonotype was seen a few times. As DNA, the CDR3 is TGTGCCAGCATGATGGACAGGAAAAATTGGCCCCAGCATTTT. This codes for CASMMDRKNWPQHF. The chain uses TRBV6-1 and TRBJ1-5, with 7 nucleotides matching TRBD1. V lost 7 bases to trimming and J lost 9 bases; unmatched junction nucleotides: 12. The CDR3 length is 14 residues. Germline assignment: CDR1 MNHNS and CDR2 SASEGT.

This clonotype was seen at least ten times. The rearrangement uses TRBV5-1 and TRBJ1-6; possible D gene TRBD1, 5 bases. Per the germline V gene, CDR1 is SGHRS and CDR2 is YFSETQ. The V gene lost 4 bases and the J gene lost 10 bases, with 12 bases spanning the gap. The CDR3 length is 13 residues. The CDR3: CASSPEGDSPLHF. In DNA form, the CDR3 reads TGCGCCAGCAGCCCCGAAGGGGACTCACCCCTCCACTTT.

This chain joins TRBV24-1 and TRBJ1-2; D remains ambiguous. The length of the CDR3 is 11 residues. The V and J ends lost 5 bases and 4 bases respectively, with 4 bases between them. CDR1 is KGHDR and CDR2 is SFDVKD in the germline V gene. The CDR3 loop reads CATSAGYGYTF. The CDR3 nucleotides read TGTGCCACCAGTGCAGGCTATGGCTACACCTTC.

This clonotype has a count of ten or more. The chain is built from TRBV28 and TRBJ1-5; TRBD1 is a possible D gene (5 bases). CDR3 length: 14 residues. Trimming pared 3 bases from V and 6 bases from J, leaving 12 bases between. Germline lookup yields CDR1 MDHEN and CDR2 SYDVKM. This CDR3 is CASSFPRGVQPQHF. CDR3 coding DNA: TGTGCCAGCAGTTTCCCAAGGGGTGTTCAGCCCCAGCATTTT.

This clonotype was recorded many times. CDR3 nucleotides: TGTGCCAGCAGTGAAGCAATTGACGAGAATTTCTATGGCTACACCTTC. This encodes CASSEAIDENFYGYTF. The chain combines TRBV6-1 with TRBJ1-2, with unresolved D. Germline CDR1 reads MNHNS; CDR2 reads SASEGT. This CDR3 is 16 amino acids long. Trimming shortened V by 0 bases and J by 4 bases, and 15 bases separated the two germline ends.

The V gene is TRBV18, the J gene TRBJ2-7; tentatively, D is TRBD1 (6 bases). Trimming left V 0 bases short and J 4 bases short, with 7 bases between. Germline V lookup: CDR1 KGHSH, CDR2 LQKENI. The CDR3 is 13 residues long. The CDR3 DNA reads TGTGCCAGCTCACCACCCGACAGGTACGAGCAGTACTTC. This gives the protein CASSPPDRYEQYF.

This clonotype appeared many times. The chain links TRBV2 to TRBJ2-1; no definite D call. This CDR3 has 13 residues. Per the germline V gene, CDR1 is SNHLY and CDR2 is FYNNEI. Trimming shortened V by 6 bases and J by 4 bases, and 10 bases separated the two germline ends. CDR3 nucleotides: TGTGCCAGCAGGACGGATACGTACAATGAGCAGTTCTTC. Translated: CASRTDTYNEQFF.

The chain uses TRBV7-2 and TRBJ2-3, with D perhaps TRBD1 (6 bases). The CDR3 covers 13 residues. V gave up 3 bases and J gave up 5 bases, with 9 bases separating them. Looked up from germline, CDR1 is SGHTA and CDR2 is FQGNSA. CDR3 residues: CASSFTGQDTQYF. In nucleotides, the CDR3 is TGTGCCAGCAGCTTTACAGGGCAAGATACGCAGTATTTT.

The table lists this clonotype with a few counts. This sequence joins TRBV15 and TRBJ2-3; 7 nucleotides agree with TRBD1. Germline V lookup: CDR1 LNHNV, CDR2 YYDKDF (reference sequence). V trimming: 5 bases; J trimming: 0 bases; junction bases outside the gene matches: 20. The CDR3 is made up of 20 amino acids. The CDR3 coding sequence is TGTGCCACCAGCGGAGCCGTCAAACCGGGACAGATATTAAGCACAGATACGCAGTATTTT. This gives the protein CATSGAVKPGQILSTDTQYF.

This clonotype was recorded many times. The CDR3, as DNA: TGCAGTGCCCCAGGACAGGCGAATGAAAAACTGTTTTTT. This gives the protein CSAPGQANEKLFF. The chain combines TRBV20-1 with TRBJ1-4, with 7 nucleotides matching TRBD1. The CDR3 runs to 13 residues. Germline CDR1 and CDR2: DFQATT and SNEGSKA (reference sequence). After removal of 6 bases from V and 5 bases from J, the junction contained 6 bases not matched to a gene.

The V and J genes are TRBV7-2 and TRBJ1-6; a weak D match, TRBD1 (6 bases). This CDR3 comprises 14 residues. Looked up from germline, CDR1 is SGHTA and CDR2 is FQGNSA. Trimming took 4 bases from V and 8 from J, leaving 12 bases between them. The CDR3 nucleotides read TGTGCCAGCAGCTCAGGGGTTGAGTATTCACCCCTCCACTTT. Translated: CASSSGVEYSPLHF.

This clonotype was counted between two and nine times. The chain links TRBV6-5 to TRBJ2-7; the match to TRBD2 covers 13 bases. The CDR3 is 16 residues long. The germline V gene encodes CDR1 MNHEY and CDR2 SVGAGI. V shed 2 bases, J shed 2 bases, and the junction held 3 bases outside the gene matches. CDR3 in amino acids: CASSYHGLAGAYEQYF. The CDR3 DNA is TGTGCCAGCAGTTACCATGGACTAGCGGGGGCCTACGAGCAGTACTTC.